What follows is one T cell receptor (beta chain) and its context. The antigen remains undetermined. This sample was included in a study of shared clonotypes between healthy human individuals. Study-level points and caveats: Around 5.3% of naive CD4 clonotypes were shared across a few donors. Researchers found naive subsets generally carried larger estimated richness than memory subsets. Limited genetic and exposure-history diversity came from having few donors.

Profiling relied on immunoSEQ multiplex PCR, and the TCRdb table lists in-frame clones only, not all of them. The table includes roughly 2,000,000 clones, about 94% detected once. The naive CD8 subset, CD45RO-negative cells positively selected for CCR7, excluded terminally differentiated effector memory CD45RA+ cells. Per germline, CDR1 ENHRY and CDR2 SYGVKD. The CDR3 covers 14 residues. V lost 5 bases to trimming and J lost 6 bases, with 13 bases between them. The sequenced sample consisted of naive CD8+ T cells from PBMCs. The clonotype was recovered from a man aged 18 to 29 in good health. Some clones in this sample may be carry-over from other donors' samples. The chain couples TRBV10-3 to TRBJ2-2; D gene ambiguous. For the CDR3, the DNA is TGTGCCATCAGTCCTTCTTTAGTCTCCGGGGAGCTGTTTTTT. Its protein is CAISPSLVSGELFF.